This record looks at one T cell receptor (beta chain) sequence and its context. This clonotype came up a few times. No cognate antigen has been identified for it. Base quality data are lacking; no much larger clone is found one base away. The sequencer listed for this sample is Illumina HiSeq 1500. The public reads were quality trimmed at Q25 with fastp and then assembled into clones with MiXCR by TCRdb, keeping productive beta chains. Rows with a matching CDR3 protein are joined into one entry that keeps the most common DNA and genes. This sample comprises around 450,000 distinct CDR3 sequences, about a third of them detected only once. Approximately 14% of the sample belongs to the ten largest clones. The data belong to a study of T cell repertoires in cytomegalovirus infection (dated by TCRdb to 2018 to 2020). Study-level background: Donor HLA type was relevant to the analysis, because carriage of CMV infection together with the matching HLA type was indicated by public TCR beta signatures. Results the study describes overall, beyond this receptor: The ex vivo response was dominated by HLA-C-restricted CMV-specific TCR beta clonotypes, which also provided the single most frequent clonotype in two of eight donors. Cumulative frequency of public TCR beta family members discriminated carriers of CMV infection plus the relevant HLA type in this cohort and an independent 352-donor cohort.

The CDR3 starts with the cysteine, ends with the phenylalanine, and has 13 residues. This entry keeps only the CDR3 DNA: 39 bases, framed from base 1. V loses 2 bases at its end and J loses 5 bases; junction bases beyond the gene matches: 6. CDR1 and CDR2 are read off the germline V gene (reference sequence) as DFQATT and SNEGSKA. Here the chain combines TRBV20-1 and TRBJ2-7; 7 central bases correspond to TRBD2. The sequenced sample consisted of PBMCs. The clonotype comes from a human donor in good health (CMV status not recorded). Some clones in this sample may be carry-over from other donors' samples. The sequenced DNA: TGCAGTGCTAGACCGGGACTACTCGACGAGCAGTACTTC. Its protein is CSARPGLLDEQYF.